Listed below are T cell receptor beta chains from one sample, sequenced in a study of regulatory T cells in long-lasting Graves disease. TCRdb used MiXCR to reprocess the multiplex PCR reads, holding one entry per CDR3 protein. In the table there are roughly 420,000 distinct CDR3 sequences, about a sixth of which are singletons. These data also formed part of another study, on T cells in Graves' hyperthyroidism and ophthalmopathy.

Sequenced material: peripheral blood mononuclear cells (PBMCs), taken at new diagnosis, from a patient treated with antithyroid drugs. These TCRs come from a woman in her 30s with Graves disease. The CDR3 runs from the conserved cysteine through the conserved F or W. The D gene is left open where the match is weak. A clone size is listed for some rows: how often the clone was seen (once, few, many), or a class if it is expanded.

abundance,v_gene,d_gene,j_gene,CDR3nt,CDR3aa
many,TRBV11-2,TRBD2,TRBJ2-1,TGTGCCAGCAGTCCGCTAGCGGGAGATAATGAGCAGTTCTTC,CASSPLAGDNEQFF
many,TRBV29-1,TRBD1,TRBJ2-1,TGCAGCGTTGATGGGACAGGGGTGGGCAATGAGCAGTTCTTC,CSVDGTGVGNEQFF
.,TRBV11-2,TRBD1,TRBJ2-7,TGTGCCAGCAGCTGGGGAGGGACAGGGACCTACGAGCAGTACTTC,CASSWGGTGTYEQYF
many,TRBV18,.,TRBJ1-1,TGTGCCAGCTCACGGCCGCCGAACACTGAAGCTTTCTTT,CASSRPPNTEAFF
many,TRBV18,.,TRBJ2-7,TGTGCCAGCTCACCACCCCAGGTGCAAACCTACGAGCAGTACTTC,CASSPPQVQTYEQYF
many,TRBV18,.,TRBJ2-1,TGTGCCAGCTCACCCGGACATGCCTCGTTCGATGAGCAGTTCTTC,CASSPGHASFDEQFF
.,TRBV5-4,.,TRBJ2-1,TGTGCCAGCAGCTTGGAGGGGAGGACGGGAGAGCAGTTCTTC,CASSLEGRTGEQFF
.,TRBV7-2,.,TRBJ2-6,TGTGCCAGCAGCTTAGAGGGCGCTGGGGCCAACGTCCTGACTTTC,CASSLEGAGANVLTF
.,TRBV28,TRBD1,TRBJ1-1,TGTGCCAGCAGCAGACAGGGGGCGTGGGGGAACACTGAAGCTTTCTTT,CASSRQGAWGNTEAFF
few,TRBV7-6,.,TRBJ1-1,TGTGCCAGCAGCTTGCCTTTAGGGGGAACTGAAGCTTTCTTT,CASSLPLGGTEAFF
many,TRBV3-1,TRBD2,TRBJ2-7,TGTGCCAGCAGTGATACTAGCGGGGGCTCCTACGAGCAGTACTTC,CASSDTSGGSYEQYF
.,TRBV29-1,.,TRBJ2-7,TGCAGCGTAGCTCCGGGACCTTACGAGCAGTACTTC,CSVAPGPYEQYF
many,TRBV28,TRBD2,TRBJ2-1,TGTGCCAGCAGTTACGGCGGGAGTAATGAGCAGTTCTTC,CASSYGGSNEQFF
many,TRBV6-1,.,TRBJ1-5,TGTGCCAGCACCCTCGGGGGGGTGAGCAATCAGCCCCAGCATTTT,CASTLGGVSNQPQHF
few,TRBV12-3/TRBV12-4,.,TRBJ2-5,TGTGCCAGCAGTTCCCGGGCAGTCAGGAAAGAGACCCAGTACTTC,CASSSRAVRKETQYF
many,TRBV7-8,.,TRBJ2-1,TGTGCCAGCAGTTCTCTAGAGAGGCAGTTCTTC,CASSSLERQFF
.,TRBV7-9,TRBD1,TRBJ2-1,TGTGCCAGCAGCTCATCGGACAGGGACAATGAGCAGTTCTTC,CASSSSDRDNEQFF